The 6 T cell receptor beta chains below come from one sample, sequenced in a study of vaccination effects on CD4 cells after COVID-19. Sequencing was performed with immunoSEQ multiplex PCR; in TCRdb, only in-frame clones are kept and a portion is missing. The table has tens of thousands of clones, 70% to 75% seen once; the top ten hold 2% to 2.5%. No antigen has been identified for these receptors. At the end of less than 12 days of culture, CD4+ T cells were isolated. Two-dose BNT162b2 or mRNA-1273 vaccination was given to participants. This specimen was CD4+ T cells from PBMCs cultured without peptide, taken after COVID-19 vaccination. The receptors originated from a human donor who received a COVID-19 vaccine.

V and J are TRBV3-1 (or the pseudogene TRBV3-2) and TRBJ1-2; 8 bases are a match to TRBD1. Germline V gene lookup returns CDR1 LGHDT and CDR2 YNNKEL (reference sequence). V shed 1 base and J 13 bases; nucleotides not matched to a gene: 8. CDR3 length equals 13 residues. The CDR3: CASSQGGTGFFTF. The DNA of the CDR3 is TGTGCCAGCAGCCAAGGAGGGACAGGTTTTTTCACCTTC.

The rearrangement links TRBV5-6 to TRBJ1-4; possible D gene TRBD1, 6 bases. Trimming removed 0 bases at V and 7 bases at J, with 19 bases between. This CDR3 has 17 amino acids. Germline values: CDR1 SGHDT, CDR2 YYEEEE. CDR3 DNA sequence: TGTGCCAGCAGCTTGGGAGGGGGAGGGACCCGAAGTGAAAAACTGTTTTTT. As protein: CASSLGGGGTRSEKLFF. Variable domain in full (rest from reference TRBV5-6 and TRBJ1-4): DAGVTQSPTHLIKTRGQQVTLRCSPKSGHDTVSWYQQALGQGPQFIFQYYEEEERQRGNFPDRFSGHQFPNYSSELNVNALLLGDSALYLCASSLGGGGTRSEKLFFGSGTQLSVL.

This clone occurred a few times. This sequence joins TRBV5-1 and TRBJ2-1, with TRBD1 matching 7 bases. This CDR3 comprises 13 residues. With 0 bases clipped from V and 9 bases from J, the junction kept 3 bases outside the gene matches. CDR1 and CDR2 from the germline V gene are SGHRS and YFSETQ. The CDR3 reads CASSLGGGGEQFF. CDR3 bases: TGCGCCAGCAGCTTGGGAGGGGGCGGTGAGCAGTTCTTC.

The chain combines TRBV7-3 with TRBJ1-1; TRBD1 might be the D (5 bases). V was trimmed by 2 bases and J by 7 bases, leaving 17 bases between them. The CDR3 contains 15 residues. Germline CDR1 SGHTA, CDR2 FQGTGA. The CDR3 sequence: CASSLGPGWLGEAFF. For the CDR3, the DNA is TGTGCCAGCAGCTTAGGGCCAGGGTGGCTAGGTGAAGCTTTCTTT.

This clone has a handful of counts. This chain uses TRBV5-1 with TRBJ1-3, with D possibly being TRBD1 (6 bases). This CDR3 has 16 amino acids. Per germline, CDR1 SGHRS and CDR2 YFSETQ. Trimming shortened V by 4 bases and J by 4 bases, and 18 bases separated the two germline ends. Here the CDR3 reads CASSPGGARRGNTIYF. The CDR3 DNA sequence: TGCGCCAGCAGCCCGGGGGGCGCTCGGAGAGGAAACACCATATATTTT.

The rearrangement joins TRBV25-1 to TRBJ1-5; 7 nucleotides align to TRBD1. The ends lost 3 bases at V and 7 bases at J; junction bases unmatched: 6. Germline CDR1 reads MGHDK; CDR2 reads SYGVNS. The CDR3 is 14 amino acids. The CDR3 sequence: CASSDAGDSQPQHF. The DNA of the CDR3 is TGTGCCAGCAGTGATGCCGGGGACAGCCAGCCCCAGCATTTT.